These T cell receptor beta chains were read from a single sample in a study of T cells in Graves' hyperthyroidism and ophthalmopathy. MiXCR was run by TCRdb on the multiplex PCR reads, yielding one entry per CDR3 protein. This table has approximately 480,000 distinct CDR3 sequences, roughly 20% appearing once. Material for sequencing was blood. All receptors derive from a man younger than 30 with Graves' hyperthyroidism. Each CDR3 is given with its conserved first and last residue. A D gene is named only where the DNA matches it firmly. Clone size appears in some rows only: once, few, many, or a class for an expanded clone.

V: TRBV6-2/TRBV6-3
size: .
J: TRBJ2-5
D: .
length: 13
CDR3: CASSSQFQETQYF
DNA: TGTGCCAGCAGTTCGCAGTTCCAAGAGACCCAGTACTTC

V: TRBV12-3/TRBV12-4
size: many
J: TRBJ2-6
D: .
length: 15
CDR3: CASSLAPGGANVLTF
DNA: TGTGCCAGCAGTTTGGCTCCCGGCGGGGCCAACGTCCTGACTTTC

V: TRBV27
size: many
J: TRBJ1-2
D: .
length: 15
CDR3: CATRPGPQANYGYTF
DNA: TGTGCCACCCGGCCGGGGCCCCAAGCTAACTATGGCTACACCTTC

V: TRBV9
size: .
J: TRBJ1-1
D: .
length: 13
CDR3: CASSEGIGTEAFF
DNA: TGTGCCAGCAGCGAGGGTATAGGGACTGAAGCTTTCTTT

V: TRBV20-1
size: many
J: TRBJ2-7
D: .
length: 14
CDR3: CSARDQDYTYEQYF
DNA: TGCAGTGCTAGAGATCAAGACTATACCTACGAGCAGTACTTC

V: TRBV6-1
size: .
J: TRBJ2-7
D: TRBD1
length: 13
CDR3: CASRPRGGNEQYF
DNA: TGTGCCAGCAGACCTAGAGGGGGCAACGAGCAGTACTTC

V: TRBV6-5
size: many
J: TRBJ1-2
D: TRBD1
length: 13
CDR3: CASSLDRGLGYTF
DNA: TGTGCCAGCAGTTTGGACAGGGGTTTAGGCTACACCTTC

V: TRBV12-3/TRBV12-4
size: .
J: TRBJ2-7
D: .
length: 11
CDR3: CASTSGGEQYF
DNA: TGTGCCAGCACCTCCGGGGGCGAGCAGTACTTC

V: TRBV12-3/TRBV12-4
size: .
J: TRBJ1-1
D: TRBD1
length: 15
CDR3: CASSSRGSGSTEAFF
DNA: TGTGCCAGCAGTTCCAGGGGGTCCGGGAGCACTGAAGCTTTCTTT

V: TRBV11-2
size: many
J: TRBJ2-4
D: .
length: 15
CDR3: CASNTLGGPKNIQYF
DNA: TGTGCCAGCAACACTCTAGGGGGACCCAAAAACATTCAGTACTTC

V: TRBV28
size: many
J: TRBJ2-7
D: .
length: 15
CDR3: CASSLLAGVSYEQYF
DNA: TGTGCCAGCAGTTTATTGGCAGGGGTCTCCTACGAGCAGTACTTC

V: TRBV30
size: few
J: TRBJ2-7
D: TRBD1
length: 14
CDR3: CAWTVGDSSYEQYF
DNA: TGTGCCTGGACAGTAGGGGACAGCTCCTACGAGCAGTACTTC

V: TRBV20-1
size: many
J: TRBJ2-5
D: .
length: 18
CDR3: CSAWRGHKTPILEETQYF
DNA: TGCAGTGCTTGGAGAGGACATAAAACCCCTATTCTCGAGGAGACCCAGTACTTC

V: TRBV29-1
size: many
J: TRBJ1-3
D: .
length: 15
CDR3: CSVESTGKNGNTIYF
DNA: TGCAGCGTTGAGTCGACGGGAAAGAATGGAAACACCATATATTTT

V: TRBV25-1
size: many
J: TRBJ1-1
D: .
length: 12
CDR3: CASSVDGPGAFF
DNA: TGTGCCAGCAGTGTGGACGGTCCAGGAGCTTTCTTT

V: TRBV13
size: many
J: TRBJ2-2
D: .
length: 12
CDR3: CASSLMGGELFF
DNA: TGTGCCAGCAGCTTAATGGGCGGGGAGCTGTTTTTT

V: TRBV2
size: many
J: TRBJ1-1
D: .
length: 13
CDR3: CASGGEAGTEAFF
DNA: TGTGCCAGCGGGGGAGAAGCGGGCACTGAAGCTTTCTTT

V: TRBV6-5
size: many
J: TRBJ1-5
D: TRBD1
length: 17
CDR3: CASSPPPGQGPGQPQHF
DNA: TGTGCCAGCAGTCCCCCTCCGGGACAGGGCCCGGGGCAGCCCCAGCATTTT

V: TRBV7-9
size: .
J: TRBJ2-1
D: TRBD1
length: 13
CDR3: CASSFDRVSEQFF
DNA: TGTGCCAGCAGCTTCGACAGGGTTAGTGAGCAGTTCTTC

V: TRBV6-1
size: .
J: TRBJ2-7
D: .
length: 15
CDR3: CASSTTGTGTHEQYF
DNA: TGTGCCAGCAGCACCACCGGGACGGGGACGCACGAGCAGTACTTC

V: TRBV29-1
size: .
J: TRBJ1-1
D: .
length: 12
CDR3: CSVPAMNTEAFF
DNA: TGCAGCGTTCCAGCCATGAACACTGAAGCTTTCTTT

V: TRBV12-5
size: many
J: TRBJ2-5
D: .
length: 12
CDR3: CASGLLGETQYF
DNA: TGTGCTAGTGGTTTGTTGGGGGAGACCCAGTACTTC

V: TRBV2
size: many
J: TRBJ1-1
D: .
length: 13
CDR3: CASSDGRNTEAFF
DNA: TGTGCCAGCAGTGACGGCAGAAACACTGAAGCTTTCTTT

V: TRBV4-1
size: many
J: TRBJ1-5
D: .
length: 14
CDR3: CASSPPGGRQPQHF
DNA: TGCGCCAGCAGCCCCCCCGGGGGAAGGCAGCCCCAGCATTTT

V: TRBV10-2
size: .
J: TRBJ1-1
D: .
length: 18
CDR3: CASSEAGVFREKNTEAFF
DNA: TGCGCCAGCAGTGAGGCGGGGGTGTTCAGGGAAAAGAACACTGAAGCTTTCTTT

V: TRBV20-1
size: many
J: TRBJ1-1
D: .
length: 13
CDR3: CSARLTGNTEAFF
DNA: TGCAGTGCTCGGTTGACAGGGAACACTGAAGCTTTCTTT

V: TRBV15
size: many
J: TRBJ1-2
D: .
length: 13
CDR3: CATSRADSPGYTF
DNA: TGTGCCACCAGCAGAGCCGACTCCCCTGGCTACACCTTC

V: TRBV6-1
size: many
J: TRBJ2-2
D: .
length: 12
CDR3: CASSPGHGELFF
DNA: TGTGCCAGCAGTCCGGGGCACGGGGAGCTGTTTTTT

V: TRBV6-1
size: few
J: TRBJ2-7
D: TRBD2
length: 15
CDR3: CASSISGGGNYEQYF
DNA: TGTGCCAGCAGCATTAGCGGGGGGGGAAACTACGAGCAGTACTTC

V: TRBV7-8
size: many
J: TRBJ2-7
D: .
length: 15
CDR3: CASSLTVCDAYEQYF
DNA: TGTGCCAGCAGCTTAACTGTGTGTGACGCCTACGAGCAGTACTTC

V: TRBV28
size: many
J: TRBJ2-7
D: TRBD2
length: 17
CDR3: CASSTGTSGGPPYEQYF
DNA: TGTGCCAGCAGTACGGGGACTAGCGGGGGTCCCCCCTACGAGCAGTACTTC

V: TRBV18
size: .
J: TRBJ1-1
D: .
length: 13
CDR3: CASSAHPNTEAFF
DNA: TGTGCCAGCTCCGCCCACCCGAACACTGAAGCTTTCTTT

V: TRBV7-8
size: many
J: TRBJ2-7
D: .
length: 14
CDR3: CASLKGPLAYEQYF
DNA: TGTGCCAGTCTGAAGGGTCCTCTTGCCTACGAGCAGTACTTC

V: TRBV6-5
size: many
J: TRBJ2-6
D: .
length: 16
CDR3: CASSYQGGSGANVLTF
DNA: TGTGCCAGCAGTTACCAGGGGGGCTCTGGGGCCAACGTCCTGACTTTC

V: TRBV29-1
size: .
J: TRBJ1-2
D: .
length: 12
CDR3: CSALRGNYGYTF
DNA: TGCAGCGCACTTCGGGGTAACTATGGCTACACCTTC

V: TRBV20-1
size: .
J: TRBJ1-2
D: TRBD1
length: 11
CDR3: CSASTGDGYTF
DNA: TGCAGTGCTTCGACAGGGGATGGCTACACCTTC

V: TRBV28
size: .
J: TRBJ1-5
D: .
length: 14
CDR3: CASSFGGVHQPQHF
DNA: TGTGCCAGCAGTTTCGGGGGGGTTCATCAGCCCCAGCATTTT

V: TRBV15
size: many
J: TRBJ1-5
D: TRBD1
length: 14
CDR3: CATSGTGINQPQHF
DNA: TGTGCCACCAGCGGGACAGGGATCAATCAGCCCCAGCATTTT

V: TRBV6-1
size: few
J: TRBJ2-2
D: .
length: 13
CDR3: CASSAAETGELFF
DNA: TGTGCCAGCAGTGCAGCCGAGACCGGGGAGCTGTTTTTT

V: TRBV12-3/TRBV12-4
size: many
J: TRBJ2-5
D: TRBD1
length: 18
CDR3: CASSLHRGTSIGRETQYF
DNA: TGTGCCAGCAGTTTACACAGGGGGACATCTATAGGCAGAGAGACCCAGTACTTC

V: TRBV6-2/TRBV6-3
size: .
J: TRBJ1-1
D: .
length: 14
CDR3: CASRIQTGNTEAFF
DNA: TGTGCCAGCAGGATCCAGACAGGGAACACTGAAGCTTTCTTT

V: TRBV15
size: many
J: TRBJ2-7
D: TRBD1
length: 13
CDR3: CATSTGQAYEQYF
DNA: TGTGCCACCAGCACAGGACAGGCCTACGAGCAGTACTTC

V: TRBV6-1
size: .
J: TRBJ2-5
D: .
length: 14
CDR3: CASSEGGIQETQYF
DNA: TGTGCCAGCAGTGAAGGAGGGATTCAAGAGACCCAGTACTTC

V: TRBV11-2
size: .
J: TRBJ1-1
D: .
length: 17
CDR3: CASSRRSGQLLNTEAFF
DNA: TGTGCCAGCAGCCGACGCTCCGGACAGCTTCTGAACACTGAAGCTTTCTTT

V: TRBV6-2/TRBV6-3
size: .
J: TRBJ1-5
D: .
length: 15
CDR3: CATESLADSNQPQHF
DNA: TGTGCCACCGAGTCATTGGCGGACAGCAATCAGCCCCAGCATTTT

V: TRBV27
size: many
J: TRBJ1-1
D: TRBD1
length: 14
CDR3: CASSLSQGGPEAFF
DNA: TGTGCCAGCAGTTTATCACAGGGGGGGCCTGAAGCTTTCTTT

V: TRBV15
size: .
J: TRBJ2-7
D: .
length: 15
CDR3: CATSSGTDTSYEQYF
DNA: TGTGCCACCAGCAGTGGGACGGACACCTCCTACGAGCAGTACTTC